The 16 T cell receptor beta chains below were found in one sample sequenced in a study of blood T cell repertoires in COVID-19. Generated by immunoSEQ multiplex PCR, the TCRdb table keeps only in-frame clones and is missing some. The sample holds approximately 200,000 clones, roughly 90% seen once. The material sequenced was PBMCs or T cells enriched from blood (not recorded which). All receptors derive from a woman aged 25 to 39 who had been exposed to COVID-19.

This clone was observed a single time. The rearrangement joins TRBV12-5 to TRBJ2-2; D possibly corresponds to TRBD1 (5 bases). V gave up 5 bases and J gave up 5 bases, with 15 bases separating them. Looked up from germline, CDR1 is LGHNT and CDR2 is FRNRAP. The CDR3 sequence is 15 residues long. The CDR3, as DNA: TGTGCTAGTGGTCCCAGGGTTCGTCGTACCGGGGAGCTGTTTTTT. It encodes CASGPRVRRTGELFF.

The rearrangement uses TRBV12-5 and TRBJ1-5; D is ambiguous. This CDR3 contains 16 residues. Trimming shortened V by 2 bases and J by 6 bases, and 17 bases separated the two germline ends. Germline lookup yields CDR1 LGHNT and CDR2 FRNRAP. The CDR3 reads CASGLNGLSGGQPQHF. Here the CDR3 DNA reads TGTGCTAGTGGTTTGAATGGACTCTCAGGAGGTCAGCCCCAGCATTTT.

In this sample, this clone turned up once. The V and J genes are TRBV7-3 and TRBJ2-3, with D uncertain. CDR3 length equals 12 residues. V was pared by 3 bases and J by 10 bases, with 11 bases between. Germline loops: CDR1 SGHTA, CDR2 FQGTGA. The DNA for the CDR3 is TGTGCCAGCAGCTTTGGGCCACCATCGCAGTATTTT. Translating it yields CASSFGPPSQYF. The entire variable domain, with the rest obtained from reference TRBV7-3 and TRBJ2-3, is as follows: GAGVSQTPSNKVTEKGKYVELRCDPISGHTALYWYRQSLGQGPEFLIYFQGTGAADDSGLPNDRFFAVRPEGSVSTLKIQRTERGDSAVYLCASSFGPPSQYFGPGTRLTVL.

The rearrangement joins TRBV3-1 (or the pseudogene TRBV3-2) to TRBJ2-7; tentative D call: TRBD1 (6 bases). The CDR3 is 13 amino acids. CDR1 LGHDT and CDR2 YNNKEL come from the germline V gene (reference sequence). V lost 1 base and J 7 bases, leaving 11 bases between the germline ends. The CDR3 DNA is TGTGCCAGCAGCCAAGGGGCAGGGGTGGAGCAGTACTTC. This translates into CASSQGAGVEQYF.

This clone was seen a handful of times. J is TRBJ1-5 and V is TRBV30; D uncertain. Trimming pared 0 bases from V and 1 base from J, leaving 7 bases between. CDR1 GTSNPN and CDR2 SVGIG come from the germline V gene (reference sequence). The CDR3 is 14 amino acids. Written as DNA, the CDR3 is TGTGCCTGGAGTGTTTCGGGGAGCAATCAGCCCCAGCATTTT. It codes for CAWSVSGSNQPQHF.

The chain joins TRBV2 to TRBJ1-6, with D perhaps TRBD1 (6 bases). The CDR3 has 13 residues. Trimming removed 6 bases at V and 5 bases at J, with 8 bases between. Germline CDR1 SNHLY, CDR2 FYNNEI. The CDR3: CASRGQHNSPLHF. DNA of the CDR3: TGTGCCAGCAGGGGACAACATAATTCACCCCTCCACTTT.

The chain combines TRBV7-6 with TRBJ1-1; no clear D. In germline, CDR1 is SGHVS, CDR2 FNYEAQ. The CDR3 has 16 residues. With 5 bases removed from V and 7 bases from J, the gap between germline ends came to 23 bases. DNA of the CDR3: TGTGCCAGCAGCGCAGATTTTAAGGAGAGTCAAAATGAAGCTTTCTTT. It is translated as CASSADFKESQNEAFF.

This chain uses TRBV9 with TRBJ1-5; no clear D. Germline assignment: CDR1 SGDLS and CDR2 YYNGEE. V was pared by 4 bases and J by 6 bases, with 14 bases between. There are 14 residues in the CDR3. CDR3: CASSSASGGQPQHF. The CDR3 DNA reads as TGTGCCAGCAGCTCCGCCAGCGGAGGTCAGCCCCAGCATTTT.

The DNA of the CDR3 is TGTGCCAGCAGTGAAGCGCTGGTTCCTGCGGACAGGGATAACGAGCAGTACTTC. Translation gives CASSEALVPADRDNEQYF. The genes are TRBV6-1 and TRBJ2-7, with 8 bases identical to TRBD1. This CDR3 has 18 residues. The ends lost 0 bases at V and 5 bases at J; junction bases unmatched: 15. Germline CDR1 MNHNS, CDR2 SASEGT.

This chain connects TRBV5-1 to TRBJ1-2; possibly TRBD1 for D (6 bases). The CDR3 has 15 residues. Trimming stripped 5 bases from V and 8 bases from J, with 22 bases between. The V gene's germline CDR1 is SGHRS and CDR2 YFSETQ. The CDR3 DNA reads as TGCGCCAGCAGTTTAACAGACAGGATTTTTTTCGGCTACACCTTC. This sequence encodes CASSLTDRIFFGYTF.

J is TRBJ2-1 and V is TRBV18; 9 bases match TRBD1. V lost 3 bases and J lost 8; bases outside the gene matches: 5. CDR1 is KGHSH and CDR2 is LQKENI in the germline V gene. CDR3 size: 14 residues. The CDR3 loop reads CASSPGQGGDEQFF. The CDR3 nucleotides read TGTGCCAGCTCACCGGGACAGGGTGGAGATGAGCAGTTCTTC.

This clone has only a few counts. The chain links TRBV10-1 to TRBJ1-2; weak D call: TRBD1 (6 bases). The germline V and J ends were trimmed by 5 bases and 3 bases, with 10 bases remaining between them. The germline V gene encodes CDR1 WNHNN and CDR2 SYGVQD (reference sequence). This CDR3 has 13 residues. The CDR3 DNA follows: TGCGCCAGCAGTCCAGGACAGCACTATGGCTACACCTTC. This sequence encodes CASSPGQHYGYTF.

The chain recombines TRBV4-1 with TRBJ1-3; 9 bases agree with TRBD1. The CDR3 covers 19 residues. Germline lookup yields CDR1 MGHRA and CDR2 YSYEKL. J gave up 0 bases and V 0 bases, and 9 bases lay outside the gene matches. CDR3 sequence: CASSQEGQGVVFSGNTIYF. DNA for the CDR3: TGCGCCAGCAGCCAAGAGGGACAGGGAGTAGTCTTCTCTGGAAACACCATATATTTT.

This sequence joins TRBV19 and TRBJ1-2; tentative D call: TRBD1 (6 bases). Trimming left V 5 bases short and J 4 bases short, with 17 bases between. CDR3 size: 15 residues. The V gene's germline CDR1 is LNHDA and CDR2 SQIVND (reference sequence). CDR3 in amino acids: CASSQQGPNSYGYTF. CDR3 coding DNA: TGTGCCAGTAGTCAACAGGGACCCAATTCCTATGGCTACACCTTC.

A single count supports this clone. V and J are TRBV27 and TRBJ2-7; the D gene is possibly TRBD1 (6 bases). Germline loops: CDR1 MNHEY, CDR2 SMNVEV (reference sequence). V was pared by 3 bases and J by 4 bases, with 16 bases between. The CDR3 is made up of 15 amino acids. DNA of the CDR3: TGTGCCAGCAGTTTCCAGACGACAGGTGTATACGAGCAGTACTTC. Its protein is CASSFQTTGVYEQYF.

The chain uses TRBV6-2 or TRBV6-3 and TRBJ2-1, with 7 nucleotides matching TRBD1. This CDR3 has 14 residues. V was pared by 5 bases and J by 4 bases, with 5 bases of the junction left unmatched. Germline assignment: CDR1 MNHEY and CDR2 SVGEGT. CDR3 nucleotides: TGTGCCAGCAGTGTCCAACAGGGGTACAATGAGCAGTTCTTC. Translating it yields CASSVQQGYNEQFF.